This T cell receptor beta chain was sequenced for a study of molecular identifiers for immune sequencing clone quantification. V lost 3 bases and J lost 4; bases outside the gene matches: 3. CDR3 length: 15 amino acids. Germline V CDR1 and CDR2: SGHNT, YYREEE (reference sequence). As previously described, bulk TCR libraries were made using listed TCR primers. TCRdb processed the PCR reads anew with MiXCR; each CDR3 protein has one entry. The sample lists hundreds of thousands of distinct CDR3 sequences, roughly a fifth occurring once. V is TRBV5-4 and J is TRBJ2-3; TRBD2 agrees at 12 bases. Sequencing input: naive CD8+ T cells from blood, with Jurkat cell RNA spiked in. Subset noted: FACS-sorted CD8+CD4-CCR7+CD45RA+ naive T cells. This TCR derives from a human donor in good health. Some libraries in this study had Jurkat cell RNA spiked in. In nucleotides, the CDR3 is TGTGCCAGCAGCTCGACTAGCGGGAGTGCAGATACGCAGTATTTT. Amino acid sequence: CASSSTSGSADTQYF.